The 18 T cell receptor beta chains below all came from one sample that was sequenced in a study of blood T cell repertoires in COVID-19. Method: immunoSEQ multiplex PCR; TCRdb's copy keeps in-frame clones and lacks some. The table lists around 130,000 clones, about 88% of them singletons. The sample consisted of PBMCs or T cells enriched from blood (not recorded which). The source of these receptors is a woman in her 50s who had recovered from COVID-19.

The gene calls are TRBV7-9 and TRBJ2-6, with D unclear. The V end lost 7 bases, the J end lost 8 bases, and 15 bases lay between the germline ends. Per the germline V gene, CDR1 is SEHNR and CDR2 is FQNEAQ (reference sequence). This CDR3 spans 14 amino acids. The CDR3 DNA reads TGTGCCAGCACCCCAGGCCAGTCCCCCAACGTCCTGACTTTC. Protein product: CASTPGQSPNVLTF.

The chain uses TRBV3-1 (or the pseudogene TRBV3-2) and TRBJ1-5; TRBD1 is a possible D gene (6 bases). Deletions cut 3 bases from V and 2 bases from J, with 11 bases between. Per germline, CDR1 LGHDT and CDR2 YNNKEL (reference sequence). There are 15 residues in the CDR3. Written as DNA, the CDR3 is TGTGCCAGCAGCCAGGGGGCAGGGGGCAATCAGCCCCAGCATTTT. This translates into CASSQGAGGNQPQHF.

The gene calls are TRBV18 and TRBJ2-5; D is perhaps TRBD2 (6 bases). In germline, CDR1 is KGHSH, CDR2 LQKENI. V was clipped by 5 bases and J by 2 bases, with 12 bases between them. The CDR3 length is 14 residues. The CDR3 sequence is CASSTTGVQETQYF. DNA of the CDR3: TGTGCCAGCTCAACGACGGGGGTTCAAGAGACCCAGTACTTC. The whole variable domain, remainder taken from reference TRBV18 and TRBJ2-5, is NAGVMQNPRHLVRRRGQEARLRCSPMKGHSHVYWYRQLPEEGLKFMVYLQKENIIDESGMPKERFSAEFPKEGPSILRIQQVVRGDSAAYFCASSTTGVQETQYFGPGTRLLVL.

This chain joins TRBV19 and TRBJ1-1; possible D gene TRBD1, 6 bases. Between the trimmed V and J ends, which lost 5 bases and 1 base, there was a span of 14 bases. This CDR3 has 15 residues. Germline-derived CDR1 and CDR2 are LNHDA and SQIVND (reference sequence). In DNA, the CDR3 is TGTGCCAGTAGTGGAGACAGGTTGACGAACACTGAAGCTTTCTTT. It translates to CASSGDRLTNTEAFF.

The chain employs TRBV7-9 and TRBJ2-2, with TRBD1 matching over 7 bases. CDR3 size: 15 residues. Losses at the gene ends were 4 bases for V and 4 bases for J; bases not matched to a gene: 6. Germline V gene lookup returns CDR1 SEHNR and CDR2 FQNEAQ (reference sequence). The CDR3, as DNA: TGTGCCAGCAGCTCTTGGACAGGAGGCACCGGGGAGCTGTTTTTT. This codes for CASSSWTGGTGELFF.

The chain carries TRBV27 and TRBJ1-6; tentatively, D is TRBD1 (5 bases). The CDR3 covers 17 residues. The V gene's germline CDR1 is MNHEY and CDR2 SMNVEV (reference sequence). The V gene lost 0 bases and the J gene lost 0 bases, with 9 bases spanning the gap. CDR3 residues: CASSLSGLSSYNSPLHF. CDR3 DNA: TGTGCCAGCAGTTTATCGGGACTAAGCTCCTATAATTCACCCCTCCACTTT.

The DNA for the CDR3 is TGCGCCAGCAGTGAGAATGAGGATGGCAATTCACCCCTCCACTTT. It yields the protein CASSENEDGNSPLHF. The chain combines TRBV10-2 with TRBJ1-6; the D is unclear. The germline V gene encodes CDR1 WSHSY and CDR2 SAAADI. CDR3 size: 15 residues. V lost 2 bases and J lost 7, with 12 bases in between.

V is TRBV6-1 and J is TRBJ1-2; TRBD1 is a possible D gene (6 bases). Germline V gene lookup returns CDR1 MNHNS and CDR2 SASEGT. V was pared by 3 bases and J by 0 bases, with 20 bases between. The CDR3 has 18 residues. The chain's CDR3 is CASSEKVLKQGANYGYTF. CDR3 bases: TGTGCCAGCAGTGAGAAGGTATTGAAACAGGGAGCTAACTATGGCTACACCTTC.

The genes are TRBV4-1 and TRBJ1-5, with D possibly TRBD1 on 6 matching bases. In germline, CDR1 is MGHRA, CDR2 YSYEKL. The V and J ends lost 0 bases and 3 bases respectively, with 15 bases between them. The length of the CDR3 is 17 residues. CDR3 residues: CASSQDYRVSDNQPQHF. The DNA of the CDR3 is TGCGCCAGCAGCCAAGACTACAGGGTGAGTGACAATCAGCCCCAGCATTTT.

The chain uses TRBV29-1 and TRBJ2-3; D is uncertain. V was trimmed by 4 bases and J by 1 base, leaving 9 bases between them. This CDR3 contains 13 residues. Germline V gene data show CDR1 as SQVTM and CDR2 as ANQGSEA. This CDR3 reads CSVGNTGTDTQYF. The DNA of the CDR3 is TGCAGCGTTGGTAACACAGGCACAGATACGCAGTATTTT.

The V call is TRBV5-1, the J call TRBJ1-2; 9 nucleotides align to TRBD1. After removal of 0 bases from V and 2 bases from J, the junction contained 5 bases not matched to a gene. This CDR3 comprises 16 residues. Germline V lookup: CDR1 SGHRS, CDR2 YFSETQ. The CDR3 region has the DNA TGCGCCAGCAGCTTGGACCCGACAGGGGGGAACTATGGCTACACCTTC. Translating it yields CASSLDPTGGNYGYTF.

The chain couples TRBV7-9 to TRBJ1-2, with D maybe TRBD1 (6 bases). From germline, CDR1 is SEHNR and CDR2 FQNEAQ (reference sequence). The CDR3 has 14 residues. V lost 5 bases to trimming and J lost 4 bases, with 14 bases between them. The CDR3 is CASSQRDTRYGYTF. CDR3 DNA sequence: TGTGCCAGCAGCCAACGGGACACCCGCTATGGCTACACCTTC.

The V and J genes are TRBV19 and TRBJ1-1; 7 bases line up with TRBD1. V lost 5 bases and J lost 1; bases outside the gene matches: 10. The CDR3 covers 16 residues. Looked up from germline, CDR1 is LNHDA and CDR2 is SQIVND (reference sequence). The CDR3 protein is CASSPWPGGKNTEAFF. As DNA, the CDR3 is TGTGCCAGTAGTCCCTGGCCAGGGGGAAAGAACACTGAAGCTTTCTTT.

The chain recombines TRBV10-2 with TRBJ2-7; tentative D call: TRBD2 (5 bases). Trimming pared 5 bases from V and 3 bases from J, leaving 14 bases between. Looked up from germline, CDR1 is WSHSY and CDR2 is SAAADI. The CDR3 runs 14 residues. The CDR3 region has the DNA TGCGCCAGCAGTTCAGCGGCACTCAACTACGAGCAGTACTTC. It is translated as CASSSAALNYEQYF.

The genes are TRBV19 and TRBJ2-5; 9 bases agree with TRBD2. The CDR3 contains 15 residues. Germline V CDR1 and CDR2: LNHDA, SQIVND (reference sequence). V shed 7 bases, J shed 3 bases, and the junction held 9 bases outside the gene matches. CDR3 nucleotides: TGTGCCAGTACTCCTGGGGTAGCGGGGGAAGAGACCCAGTACTTC. Protein product: CASTPGVAGEETQYF.

CDR3 sequence (DNA): TGTGCTAGTGGTTTGGTACAGGGGGGGGCCGGGACAGATACGCAGTATTTT. Its translation is CASGLVQGGAGTDTQYF. The chain recombines TRBV12-5 with TRBJ2-3, with a weak D call TRBD1 (8 bases). Germline assignment: CDR1 LGHNT and CDR2 FRNRAP. The germline V and J ends were trimmed by 0 bases and 3 bases, with 16 bases remaining between them. This CDR3 contains 17 residues.

CDR3 amino acids: CASSPTIWSSFSGNTIYF. CDR3 sequence (DNA): TGTGCCAGCAGCCCCACTATCTGGTCATCCTTCTCTGGAAACACCATATATTTT. The chain recombines TRBV11-2 with TRBJ1-3; the D is unclear. Germline assignment: CDR1 SGHAT and CDR2 FQNNGV. Trimming stripped 5 bases from V and 0 bases from J, with 20 bases between. The CDR3 runs 18 residues.

The chain employs TRBV3-1 (or the pseudogene TRBV3-2) and TRBJ2-7, with 9 bases lining up with TRBD1. The CDR3 is 15 residues long. The ends lost 2 bases at V and 6 bases at J; junction bases unmatched: 8. Germline V CDR1 and CDR2: LGHDT, YNNKEL (reference sequence). CDR3 bases: TGTGCCAGCAGCCAACTGGGACAGGGCTCACTCGAGCAGTACTTC. As protein: CASSQLGQGSLEQYF.